The rows below give T cell receptor beta chains drawn from one sample of a study of response to subunit inactivated influenza vaccine. From the RT-PCR reads, TCRdb called clonotypes with MiXCR, one entry per CDR3 protein. The repertoire holds 280,000 or so distinct CDR3 sequences, with roughly a fifth as singletons. The input for sequencing was PBMCs from blood, taken 21 months after vaccination. The source is a man aged 50 to 69 who received an inactivated influenza vaccine. CDR3s include the opening cysteine and the closing phenylalanine or tryptophan. Fields, in order: V gene, J gene, D gene, clone size, CDR3 length, CDR3 DNA, CDR3 protein. D genes are given only for firm matches. Size values are once, few and many counts, or a class for expanded clones, and some rows have none.

V: TRBV5-5
J: TRBJ1-2
D: -
size: many
length: 16
DNA: TGTGCCAGCAGCTTCTACAGTCAGAACAGCCCTTATGGCTACACCTTC
CDR3: CASSFYSQNSPYGYTF

V: TRBV7-9
J: TRBJ1-2
D: -
size: few
length: 14
DNA: TGTGCCAGCAGCTTAAATGCCAGATATAATGGCTACACCTTC
CDR3: CASSLNARYNGYTF

V: TRBV28
J: TRBJ2-5
D: -
size: -
length: 14
DNA: TGTGCCAGCAGAAAACAGGGTTACCAAGAGACCCAGTACTTC
CDR3: CASRKQGYQETQYF

V: TRBV20-1
J: TRBJ2-3
D: TRBD2
size: few
length: 17
DNA: TGCAGTGCTAGAGATCTGCGGGAGGGAGGTTGGGCAGATACGCAGTATTTT
CDR3: CSARDLREGGWADTQYF

V: TRBV5-5
J: TRBJ1-5
D: TRBD1
size: -
length: 15
DNA: TGTGCCAGCAGCTTGCAGGGGGCTAGAAACCAGCCCCAGCATTTT
CDR3: CASSLQGARNQPQHF

V: TRBV10-3
J: TRBJ1-2
D: -
size: -
length: 13
DNA: TGTGCCATCAGTGAAATGCAGGGGAATGGCTACACCTTC
CDR3: CAISEMQGNGYTF

V: TRBV28
J: TRBJ2-3
D: TRBD2
size: -
length: 17
DNA: TGTGCCAGCAGACCTGGACTAGCGGGGGACGACACAGATACGCAGTATTTT
CDR3: CASRPGLAGDDTDTQYF

V: TRBV7-6
J: TRBJ2-7
D: -
size: -
length: 16
DNA: TGTGCCAGCAGCTTAGAGGTGGGGGCGAGGACCTACGAGCAGTACTTC
CDR3: CASSLEVGARTYEQYF

V: TRBV19
J: TRBJ2-5
D: -
size: -
length: 14
DNA: TGTGCCAGTAGTCTTGGACAGAACCCTGGGACCCAGTACTTC
CDR3: CASSLGQNPGTQYF

V: TRBV3-1
J: TRBJ1-2
D: -
size: many
length: 13
DNA: TGTGCCAGCAGCCAAGATCAGGGATATGGCTACACCTTC
CDR3: CASSQDQGYGYTF

V: TRBV5-5
J: TRBJ1-4
D: -
size: few
length: 15
DNA: TGTGCCAGCAGCTCGCTCGGAGGGTGGAATGAAAAACTGTTTTTT
CDR3: CASSSLGGWNEKLFF

V: TRBV20-1
J: TRBJ1-2
D: -
size: -
length: 10
DNA: TGCAGTGCCGGGCCTATCGGCTACACCTTC
CDR3: CSAGPIGYTF

V: TRBV11-2
J: TRBJ2-4
D: TRBD1
size: few
length: 15
DNA: TGTGCCAGCAGCCAAAACAGGGGGGCCAAAAACATTCAGTACTTC
CDR3: CASSQNRGAKNIQYF

V: TRBV5-1
J: TRBJ1-1
D: -
size: -
length: 11
DNA: TGCGCCAGCAAAATGGAGGCTGAAGCTTTCTTT
CDR3: CASKMEAEAFF

V: TRBV20-1
J: TRBJ1-2
D: -
size: many
length: 16
DNA: TGCAGTGCGAAGGAACCCACGTTAGGGGGAACGTGGGGCTACACCTTC
CDR3: CSAKEPTLGGTWGYTF

V: TRBV28
J: TRBJ1-5
D: -
size: few
length: 11
DNA: TGTGCCAGCAGTTCTACAGGGCCCCAGCATTTT
CDR3: CASSSTGPQHF

V: TRBV5-1
J: TRBJ1-2
D: TRBD1
size: -
length: 15
DNA: TGCGCCAGCAGCTTACAGGGGCTTGGGAACTATGGCTACACCTTC
CDR3: CASSLQGLGNYGYTF

V: TRBV4-1
J: TRBJ2-5
D: TRBD2
size: few
length: 16
DNA: TGCGCCAGCAGCCAAGGCTTTAGCGGGAGCTTTGAGACCCAGTACTTC
CDR3: CASSQGFSGSFETQYF

V: TRBV18
J: TRBJ1-5
D: TRBD1
size: -
length: 14
DNA: TGTGCCAGCTCACAAGACAGGGGAACTCAGCCCCAGCATTTT
CDR3: CASSQDRGTQPQHF

V: TRBV18
J: TRBJ1-1
D: -
size: many
length: 15
DNA: TGTGCCAGCTCACCACAGGGGACCCAGGGCACTGAAGCTTTCTTT
CDR3: CASSPQGTQGTEAFF

V: TRBV5-5
J: TRBJ1-3
D: -
size: -
length: 17
DNA: TGTGCCAGCAGCTTGGTTCGAGCCGGGGTGTCTGGAAACACCATATATTTT
CDR3: CASSLVRAGVSGNTIYF

V: TRBV5-4
J: TRBJ2-7
D: TRBD1
size: -
length: 18
DNA: TGTGCCAGCAGCTTGGGGACCTGGGACAGTTGGAAAGACTACGAGCAGTACTTC
CDR3: CASSLGTWDSWKDYEQYF

V: TRBV28
J: TRBJ1-4
D: -
size: -
length: 17
DNA: TGTGCCAGCAGTTGGGGGTTGGACGCCATTCTTAATGAAAAACTGTTTTTT
CDR3: CASSWGLDAILNEKLFF

V: TRBV2
J: TRBJ2-1
D: -
size: -
length: 15
DNA: TGTGCCAGCAGTGTTCGGGGGTCACCCTACAATGAGCAGTTCTTC
CDR3: CASSVRGSPYNEQFF

V: TRBV6-1
J: TRBJ2-1
D: -
size: few
length: 13
DNA: TGTGCCAGCAGTGTAGACGGATACAATGAGCAGTTCTTC
CDR3: CASSVDGYNEQFF

V: TRBV20-1
J: TRBJ1-1
D: -
size: -
length: 13
DNA: TGCAGTGCCGCCGGACGGAAGAACACTGAAGCTTTCTTT
CDR3: CSAAGRKNTEAFF

V: TRBV28
J: TRBJ1-2
D: TRBD1
size: -
length: 14
DNA: TGTGCCAGCAGTCAGGGACAGGGCCGCTATGGCTACACCTTC
CDR3: CASSQGQGRYGYTF

V: TRBV4-2
J: TRBJ2-1
D: -
size: -
length: 12
DNA: TGTGCCAGCAGCCACCCTTACGGTGAGCAGTTCTTC
CDR3: CASSHPYGEQFF

V: TRBV3-1
J: TRBJ1-1
D: -
size: few
length: 12
DNA: TGTGCCAGCAGCCAAGACAGGGTTGAAGCTTTCTTT
CDR3: CASSQDRVEAFF

V: TRBV3-1
J: TRBJ2-1
D: TRBD2
size: many
length: 21
DNA: TGTGCCAGCAGCCAAGATGCTAGGTGGGGGACTAGCGGGGCCCCCTACAATGAGCAGTTCTTC
CDR3: CASSQDARWGTSGAPYNEQFF

V: TRBV20-1
J: TRBJ2-1
D: TRBD2
size: -
length: 14
DNA: TGCAGTGCTAGAGATGATCTAGCGGAGAATGAGCAGTTCTTC
CDR3: CSARDDLAENEQFF

V: TRBV18
J: TRBJ2-5
D: TRBD2
size: -
length: 16
DNA: TGTGCCAGCTCACCATTTACTAGCGGGAGAGGAGAGACCCAGTACTTC
CDR3: CASSPFTSGRGETQYF

V: TRBV3-1
J: TRBJ1-2
D: TRBD1
size: -
length: 14
DNA: TGTGCCAGCAGGGCACAGGGGGGCAACTATGGCTACACCTTC
CDR3: CASRAQGGNYGYTF

V: TRBV11-2
J: TRBJ2-7
D: TRBD1
size: -
length: 14
DNA: TGTGCCAGCAGCTTAGCGGGGACAGCCTACGAGCAGTACTTC
CDR3: CASSLAGTAYEQYF

V: TRBV20-1
J: TRBJ2-2
D: TRBD1
size: few
length: 15
DNA: TGCAGTGCTGGCCTACAGGGGATTCAAACCGGGGAGCTGTTTTTT
CDR3: CSAGLQGIQTGELFF

V: TRBV12-3/TRBV12-4
J: TRBJ1-5
D: TRBD1
size: many
length: 17
DNA: TGTGCCAGCAGTTTTCAGGGGGCCGTATATAGCAATCAGCCCCAGCATTTT
CDR3: CASSFQGAVYSNQPQHF

V: TRBV30
J: TRBJ2-1
D: -
size: few
length: 12
DNA: TGTGCCTGGAGGTTAACTAGTAACAGTATGTTCTTC
CDR3: CAWRLTSNSMFF

V: TRBV6-1
J: TRBJ1-4
D: -
size: -
length: 16
DNA: TGTGCCAGCAGTCTAAGTGGGACGGACATTCTGGGAAAACTGTTTTTT
CDR3: CASSLSGTDILGKLFF

V: TRBV7-8
J: TRBJ2-7
D: TRBD1
size: few
length: 15
DNA: TGTGCCAGCAGCAGATTTGGGACAGCCTCCTACGAGCAGTACTTC
CDR3: CASSRFGTASYEQYF

V: TRBV6-2/TRBV6-3
J: TRBJ1-3
D: TRBD1
size: few
length: 15
DNA: TGTGCCAGCCGAACCTCCGGGACAGCTGGAAACACCATATATTTT
CDR3: CASRTSGTAGNTIYF